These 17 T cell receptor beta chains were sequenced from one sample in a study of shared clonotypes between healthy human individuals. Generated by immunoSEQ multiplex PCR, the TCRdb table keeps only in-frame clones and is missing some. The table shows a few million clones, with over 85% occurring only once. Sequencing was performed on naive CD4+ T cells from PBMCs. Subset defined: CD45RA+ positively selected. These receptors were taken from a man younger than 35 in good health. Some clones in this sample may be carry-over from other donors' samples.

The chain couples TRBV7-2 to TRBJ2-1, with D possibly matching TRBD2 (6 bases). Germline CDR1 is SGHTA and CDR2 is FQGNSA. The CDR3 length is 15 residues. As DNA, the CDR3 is TGTGCAAACGCGCTGACGGGAGCACCCTACAATGAGCAGTTCTTC. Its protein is CANALTGAPYNEQFF.

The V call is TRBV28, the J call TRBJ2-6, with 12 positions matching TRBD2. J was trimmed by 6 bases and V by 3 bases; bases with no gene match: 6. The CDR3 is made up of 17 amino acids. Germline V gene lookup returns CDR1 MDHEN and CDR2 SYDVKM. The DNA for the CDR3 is TGTGCCAGCAGTTTGGGGACTAGCGGGTTGCTGGCCAACGTCCTGACTTTC. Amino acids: CASSLGTSGLLANVLTF.

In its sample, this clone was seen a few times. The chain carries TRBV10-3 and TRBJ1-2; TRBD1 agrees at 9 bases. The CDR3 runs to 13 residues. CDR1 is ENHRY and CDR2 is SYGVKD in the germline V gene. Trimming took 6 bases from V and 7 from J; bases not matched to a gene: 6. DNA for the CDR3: TGTGCCATCAGCGGGGACAGGGTATCTGGCTACACCTTC. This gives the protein CAISGDRVSGYTF.

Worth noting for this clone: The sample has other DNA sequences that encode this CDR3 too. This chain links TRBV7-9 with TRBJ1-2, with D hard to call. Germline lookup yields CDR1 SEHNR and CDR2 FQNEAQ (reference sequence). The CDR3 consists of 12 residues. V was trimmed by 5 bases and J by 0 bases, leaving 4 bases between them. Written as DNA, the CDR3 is TGTGCCAGCAGCCTCGCTAACTATGGCTACACCTTC. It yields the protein CASSLANYGYTF. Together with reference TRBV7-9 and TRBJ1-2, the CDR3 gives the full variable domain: DTGVSQNPRHKITKRGQNVTFRCDPISEHNRLYWYRQTLGQGPEFLTYFQNEAQLEKSRLLSDRFSAERPKGSFSTLEIQRTEQGDSAMYLCASSLANYGYTFGSGTRLTVV.

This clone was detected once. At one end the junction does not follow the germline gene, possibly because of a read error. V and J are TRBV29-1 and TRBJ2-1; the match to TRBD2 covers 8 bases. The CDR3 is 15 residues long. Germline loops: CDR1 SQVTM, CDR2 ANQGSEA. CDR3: CSVDTAGGSSNEQFF. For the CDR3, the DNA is TGCAGCGTTGATACGGCGGGAGGATCCTCCAATGAGCAGTTCTTC.

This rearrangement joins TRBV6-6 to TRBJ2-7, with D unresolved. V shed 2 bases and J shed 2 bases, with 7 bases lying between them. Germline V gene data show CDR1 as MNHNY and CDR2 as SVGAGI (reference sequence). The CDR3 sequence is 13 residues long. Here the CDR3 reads CASSYRGTYEQYF. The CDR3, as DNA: TGTGCCAGCAGTTACAGAGGAACCTACGAGCAGTACTTC.

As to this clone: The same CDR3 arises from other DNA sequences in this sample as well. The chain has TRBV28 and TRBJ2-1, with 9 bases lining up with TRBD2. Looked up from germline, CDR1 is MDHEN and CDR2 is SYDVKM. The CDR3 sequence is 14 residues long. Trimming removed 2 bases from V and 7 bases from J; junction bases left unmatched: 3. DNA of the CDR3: TGTGCCAGCAGTTTAGCGGGAGGGATTAATGAGCAGTTCTTC. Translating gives CASSLAGGINEQFF.

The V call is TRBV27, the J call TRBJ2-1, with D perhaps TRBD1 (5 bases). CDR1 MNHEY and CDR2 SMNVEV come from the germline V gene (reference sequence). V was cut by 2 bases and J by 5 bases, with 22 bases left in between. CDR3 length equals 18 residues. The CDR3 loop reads CASSLTPRRQIVHNEQFF. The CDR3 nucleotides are TGTGCCAGCAGTTTAACCCCTCGGAGACAGATAGTCCACAATGAGCAGTTCTTC.

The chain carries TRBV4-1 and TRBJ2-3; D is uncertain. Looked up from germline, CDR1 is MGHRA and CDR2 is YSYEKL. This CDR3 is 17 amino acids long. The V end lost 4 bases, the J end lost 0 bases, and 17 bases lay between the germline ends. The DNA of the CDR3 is TGCGCCAGCAGCCTACAGATACCGGGCTCTAGCACAGATACGCAGTATTTT. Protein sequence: CASSLQIPGSSTDTQYF.

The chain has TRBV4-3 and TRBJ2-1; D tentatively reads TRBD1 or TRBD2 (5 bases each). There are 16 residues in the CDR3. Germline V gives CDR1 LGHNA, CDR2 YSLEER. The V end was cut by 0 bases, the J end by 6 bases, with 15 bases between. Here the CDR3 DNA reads TGCGCCAGCAGCCAAGAGATATGGGGGAGTGGCAATGAGCAGTTCTTC. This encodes CASSQEIWGSGNEQFF.

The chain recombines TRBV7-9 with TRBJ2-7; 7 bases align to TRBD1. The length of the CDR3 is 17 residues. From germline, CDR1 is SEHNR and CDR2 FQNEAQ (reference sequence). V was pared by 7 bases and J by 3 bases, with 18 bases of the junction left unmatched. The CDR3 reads CASTLLRGRDSFYEQYF. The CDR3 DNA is TGTGCCAGCACTCTATTGAGGGGACGGGACAGTTTCTACGAGCAGTACTTC.

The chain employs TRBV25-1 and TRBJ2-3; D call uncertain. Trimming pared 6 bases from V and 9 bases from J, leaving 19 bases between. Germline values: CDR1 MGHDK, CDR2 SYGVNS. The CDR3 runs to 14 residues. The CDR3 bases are TGTGCCAGCAGCAACCCCGGGTGGCTTAGGACGCAGTATTTT. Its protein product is CASSNPGWLRTQYF. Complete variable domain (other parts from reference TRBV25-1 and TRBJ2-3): EADIYQTPRYLVIGTGKKITLECSQTMGHDKMYWYQQDPGMELHLIHYSYGVNSTEKGDLSSESTVSRIRTEHFPLTLESARPSHTSQYLCASSNPGWLRTQYFGPGTRLTVL.

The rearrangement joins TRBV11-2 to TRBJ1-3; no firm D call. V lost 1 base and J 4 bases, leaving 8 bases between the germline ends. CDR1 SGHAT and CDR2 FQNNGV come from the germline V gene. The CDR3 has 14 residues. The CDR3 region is CASSLGTAGNTIYF. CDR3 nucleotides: TGTGCCAGCAGCTTAGGAACAGCAGGAAACACCATATATTTT.

The CDR3 loop reads CASRSNRAEDYGYTF. CDR3 sequence (DNA): TGTGCCAGCAGGTCTAACAGGGCGGAGGACTATGGCTACACCTTC. The rearrangement joins TRBV6-6 to TRBJ1-2; perhaps TRBD1 as D (6 bases). The CDR3 is 15 residues long. CDR1 and CDR2 from the germline V gene are MNHNY and SVGAGI (reference sequence). Trimming pared 6 bases from V and 3 bases from J, leaving 17 bases between.

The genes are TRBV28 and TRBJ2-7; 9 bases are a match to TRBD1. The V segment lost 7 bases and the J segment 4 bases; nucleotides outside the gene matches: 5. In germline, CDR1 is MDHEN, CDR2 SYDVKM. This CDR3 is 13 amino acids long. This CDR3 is CASKTGGRYEQYF. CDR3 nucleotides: TGTGCCAGCAAGACAGGGGGACGATACGAGCAGTACTTC.

The CDR3 loop reads CASSHPWTVNEQFF. The DNA of the CDR3 is TGCGCCAGCAGCCACCCCTGGACAGTCAATGAGCAGTTCTTC. The genes are TRBV4-1 and TRBJ2-1; D is perhaps TRBD1 (6 bases). Trimming removed 3 bases at V and 6 bases at J, with 12 bases between. The CDR3 consists of 14 residues. The germline V gene encodes CDR1 MGHRA and CDR2 YSYEKL.

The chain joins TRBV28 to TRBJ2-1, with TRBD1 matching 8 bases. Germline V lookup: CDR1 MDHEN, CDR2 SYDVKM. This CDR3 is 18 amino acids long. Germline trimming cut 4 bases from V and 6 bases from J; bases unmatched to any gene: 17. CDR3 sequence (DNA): TGTGCCAGCAGTTCGAATCGACTCGGACAGGGTGGGTTCAATGAGCAGTTCTTC. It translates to CASSSNRLGQGGFNEQFF.